This passage covers 8 T cell receptor beta chains from one sample sequenced in a study of blood T cell repertoires in COVID-19. The data were produced by immunoSEQ multiplex PCR, yet TCRdb's version contains in-frame clones alone and is incomplete. The sample contains 75,000 to 90,000 clones, approximately 86% of which appear only once. The specimen sequenced was peripheral blood. The receptors derive from a man older than 75 with active or convalescent COVID-19.

The chain carries TRBV9 and TRBJ1-1, with a possible D match to TRBD1 (5 bases). Germline CDR1 reads SGDLS; CDR2 reads YYNGEE. Deletions cut 4 bases from V and 3 bases from J, with 19 bases between. The CDR3 spans 16 residues. The CDR3 DNA sequence: TGTGCCAGCAGCCCATTAACGGGAGGGGTGTACACTGAAGCTTTCTTT. This encodes CASSPLTGGVYTEAFF.

CDR3 bases: TGTGCCAGCAGCTTAATGTCTTATCAGTCGGGGGGCTACACCTTC. Protein: CASSLMSYQSGGYTF. The rearrangement links TRBV7-9 to TRBJ1-2, with D hard to call. V lost 2 bases and J 8 bases, leaving 18 bases between the germline ends. The CDR3 is 15 residues long. The germline V gene has CDR1 SEHNR and CDR2 FQNEAQ (reference sequence).

This clone has only one observation. The V and J genes are TRBV5-4 and TRBJ2-2; a weak D match, TRBD2 (5 bases). The V and J ends lost 4 bases and 0 bases respectively, with 13 bases between them. Germline V gene data show CDR1 as SGHNT and CDR2 as YYREEE (reference sequence). This CDR3 region has 16 residues. Here the CDR3 reads CASSRSTGTNTGELFF. CDR3 nucleotides: TGTGCCAGCAGCCGCTCAACCGGGACGAACACCGGGGAGCTGTTTTTT.

The rearrangement links TRBV5-1 to TRBJ2-3, with 9 bases that match TRBD2. Germline-derived CDR1 and CDR2 are SGHRS and YFSETQ. V gave up 4 bases and J gave up 6 bases; unmatched junction bases: 9. The CDR3 contains 15 residues. In DNA, the CDR3 is TGCGCCAGCAGCACCGCTAGCGGGGATTCGGATACGCAGTATTTT. This codes for CASSTASGDSDTQYF.

This clone was observed once. The genes are TRBV5-4 and TRBJ2-1; 7 positions match TRBD1. Losses at the gene ends were 6 bases for V and 7 bases for J; bases not matched to a gene: 1. This CDR3 comprises 11 residues. Germline assignment: CDR1 SGHNT and CDR2 YYREEE (reference sequence). CDR3 DNA: TGTGCCAGCACCAGGGGGAATGAGCAGTTCTTC. Amino acid sequence: CASTRGNEQFF.

V is TRBV11-2 and J is TRBJ2-7; D perhaps matches TRBD2 (6 bases). Germline V gene sequence: CDR1 SGHAT, CDR2 FQNNGV. Trimming stripped 0 bases from V and 4 bases from J, with 7 bases between. This CDR3 spans 13 amino acids. The CDR3 sequence: CASSLDREYEQYV. CDR3 nucleotides: TGTGCCAGCAGCTTAGATCGGGAGTACGAGCAGTACGTC.

The genes are TRBV28 and TRBJ2-3, with a weak D call TRBD1 (6 bases). The V and J ends lost 8 bases and 0 bases respectively, with 9 bases between them. This CDR3 has 13 amino acids. Germline V gives CDR1 MDHEN, CDR2 SYDVKM. CDR3 in amino acids: CASGTQSTDTQYF. The CDR3 nucleotides read TGTGCCAGCGGGACACAGAGCACAGATACGCAGTATTTT.

The rearrangement joins TRBV7-2 to TRBJ2-6, with D possibly matching TRBD2 (7 bases). Germline CDR1 SGHTA, CDR2 FQGNSA. V shed 5 bases and J shed 0 bases, with 11 bases lying between them. The CDR3 runs to 16 residues. CDR3 loop: CASSRGAISGANVLTF. The CDR3 nucleotides read TGTGCCAGCAGCCGGGGGGCCATCTCTGGGGCCAACGTCCTGACTTTC.